This section outlines one T cell receptor (beta chain) sequence together with its context. Its specificity is not known. TCRdb's table, derived via immunoSEQ multiplex PCR, lists solely in-frame clones and lacks some. Here the sample spans about 100,000 clones, 88% being singletons. Trimming shortened V by 7 bases and J by 8 bases, and 13 bases separated the two germline ends. Per germline, CDR1 MNHNY and CDR2 SVGAGI (reference sequence). The CDR3 covers 12 residues. These data are taken from a study of identifying expanded T cells in peripheral blood. General observations from the study: Technical replicates showed around 1.2 changed clones; approximately 2 weeks around 15; four weeks 19. Clone count variance between roughly 2-week samples rose with total template count.

This rearrangement joins TRBV6-6 to TRBJ2-3; D may correspond to TRBD1 or TRBD2 (5 bases each). The specimen was blood. The receptor's source is a person between 18 and 75 years old in good health. CDR3 nucleotide sequence: TGTGCCAGCAAAGACACAGGAGGTACGCAGTATTTT. The encoded protein is CASKDTGGTQYF.